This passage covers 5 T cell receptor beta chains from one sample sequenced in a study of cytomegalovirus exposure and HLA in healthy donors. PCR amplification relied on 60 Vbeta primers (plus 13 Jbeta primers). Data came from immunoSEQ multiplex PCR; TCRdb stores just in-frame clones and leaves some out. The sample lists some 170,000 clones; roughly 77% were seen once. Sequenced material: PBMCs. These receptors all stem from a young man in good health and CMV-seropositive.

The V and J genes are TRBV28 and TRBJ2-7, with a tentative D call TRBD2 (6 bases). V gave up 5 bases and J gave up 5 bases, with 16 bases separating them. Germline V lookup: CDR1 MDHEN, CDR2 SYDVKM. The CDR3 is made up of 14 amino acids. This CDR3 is CASSPPGEGDEQYF. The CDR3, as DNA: TGTGCCAGCAGTCCTCCGGGAGAGGGAGACGAGCAGTACTTC.

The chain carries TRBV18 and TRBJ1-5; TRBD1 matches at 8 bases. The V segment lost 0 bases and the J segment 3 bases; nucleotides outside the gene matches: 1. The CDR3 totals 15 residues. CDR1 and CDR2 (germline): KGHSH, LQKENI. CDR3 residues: CASSPPDRANQPQHF. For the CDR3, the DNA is TGTGCCAGCTCACCACCGGACAGGGCCAATCAGCCCCAGCATTTT.

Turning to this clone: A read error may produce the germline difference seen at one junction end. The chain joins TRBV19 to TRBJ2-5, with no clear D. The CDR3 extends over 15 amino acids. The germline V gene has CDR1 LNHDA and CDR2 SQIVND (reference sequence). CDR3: CASSIVQTFQEAQYF. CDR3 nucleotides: TGTGCCAGTAGTATAGTGCAGACTTTTCAAGAGGCCCAGTACTTC.

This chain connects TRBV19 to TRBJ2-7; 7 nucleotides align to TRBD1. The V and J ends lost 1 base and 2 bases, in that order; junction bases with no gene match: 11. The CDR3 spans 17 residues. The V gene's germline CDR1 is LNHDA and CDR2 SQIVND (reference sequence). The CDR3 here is CASSIAEQGPLTYEQYF. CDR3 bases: TGTGCCAGTAGTATAGCGGAACAGGGGCCACTGACCTACGAGCAGTACTTC.

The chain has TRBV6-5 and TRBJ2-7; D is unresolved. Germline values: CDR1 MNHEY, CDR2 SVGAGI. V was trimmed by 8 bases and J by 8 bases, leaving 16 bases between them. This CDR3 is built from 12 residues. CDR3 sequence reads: CASGTVLSKQYF. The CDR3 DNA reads TGTGCCAGCGGAACAGTGCTAAGCAAGCAGTACTTC.